These 28 T cell receptor beta chains originate from one sample sequenced in a study of blood T cells in healthy people across ages. Through a sample-barcoded 5' primer and a J-beta primer mix, a second PCR was run for roughly 7 to 11 cycles. TCRdb fed the 5' RACE reads into MiXCR, producing one record per CDR3 protein. The sample has about 1.4 million distinct CDR3 sequences, roughly 64% seen once. Sequencing was performed on blood. The origin of the receptors is a man aged 18-30 years in good health.

The chain is built from TRBV6-1 and TRBJ2-5; weak D call: TRBD2 (6 bases). The DNA matches TRBJ2-7 better at its end, which makes the J call doubtful. Germline V lookup: CDR1 MNHNS, CDR2 SASEGT. The CDR3 loop spans 14 amino acids. The CDR3 protein is CASSLDWRAYEQYF. For the CDR3, the DNA is TGTGCCAGCAGTTTAGACTGGAGGGCCTACGAGCAGTACTTC.

The V and J genes are TRBV7-2 and TRBJ2-3, with D perhaps TRBD2 (6 bases). Germline V lookup: CDR1 SGHTA, CDR2 FQGNSA. The V end was cut by 5 bases, the J end by 5 bases, with 14 bases between. This CDR3 comprises 14 residues. In DNA form, the CDR3 reads TGTGCCAGCAGCCCCTCGATGGGGGGAGATACGCAGTATTTT. Amino acid sequence: CASSPSMGGDTQYF.

This rearrangement joins TRBV27 to TRBJ2-1, with TRBD2 as a possible D gene (6 bases). The CDR3 contains 15 residues. CDR1 is MNHEY, CDR2 SMNVEV, per germline (reference sequence). V shed 2 bases and J shed 6 bases, with 14 bases lying between them. CDR3 loop: CASSLRLGGANEQFF. The CDR3 coding sequence is TGTGCCAGCAGTTTAAGACTGGGAGGTGCCAATGAGCAGTTCTTC.

The J gene is TRBJ2-1, the V gene TRBV6-2 or TRBV6-3; D is perhaps TRBD1 (6 bases). Germline CDR1 reads MNHEY; CDR2 reads SVGEGT. The CDR3 is 14 amino acids. V lost 6 bases, J lost 8 bases, and 17 bases lay in between. The CDR3 spells CASRPSGESHEQFF. In DNA form, the CDR3 reads TGTGCCAGCAGGCCTTCAGGGGAATCGCATGAGCAGTTCTTC.

The rearrangement joins TRBV25-1 to TRBJ2-1; 9 positions agree with TRBD1. The germline V gene encodes CDR1 MGHDK and CDR2 SYGVNS. V dropped 3 bases and J dropped 5; count of bases not matched to a gene: 2. This CDR3 has 14 residues. The DNA of the CDR3 is TGTGCCAGCAGTGACCACAGGGGGCACAATGAGCAGTTCTTC. It codes for CASSDHRGHNEQFF.

The gene calls are TRBV27 and TRBJ2-3; D remains ambiguous. With 9 bases removed from V and 2 bases from J, the gap between germline ends came to 15 bases. Germline V gene lookup returns CDR1 MNHEY and CDR2 SMNVEV (reference sequence). The CDR3 runs 14 residues. The CDR3 sequence is CASTHLPTTDTQYF. In DNA, the CDR3 is TGTGCCAGTACCCACTTACCCACCACAGATACGCAGTATTTT.

DNA of the CDR3: TGTGCCACCGGGACACCCTACAATGAGCAGTTCTTC. This codes for CATGTPYNEQFF. This sequence joins TRBV6-2 or TRBV6-3 and TRBJ2-1; the D gene is possibly TRBD1 (6 bases). Trimming shortened V by 10 bases and J by 2 bases, and 9 bases separated the two germline ends. The CDR3 sequence is 12 residues long. Germline loops: CDR1 MNHEY, CDR2 SVGEGT.

This chain uses TRBV5-6 with TRBJ2-2; D is possibly TRBD1 (5 bases). The CDR3 length is 16 residues. V lost 4 bases, J lost 1 base, and 14 bases lay in between. Germline CDR1 reads SGHDT; CDR2 reads YYEEEE. The CDR3 sequence: CASSGAGFLNTGELFF. CDR3 DNA sequence: TGTGCCAGCAGCGGCGCAGGGTTTTTGAACACCGGGGAGCTGTTTTTT.

V usage is TRBV29-1 and J usage is TRBJ2-1, with TRBD1 matching 9 bases. V lost 3 bases, J lost 7 bases, and 4 bases stayed unmatched. CDR3 length: 13 amino acids. Germline CDR1 is SQVTM and CDR2 is ANQGSEA. CDR3 DNA sequence: TGCAGCGTTGACTTACAGGGGGCGAATGAGCAGTTCTTC. Amino acid sequence: CSVDLQGANEQFF.

The chain has TRBV18 and TRBJ1-1, with D possibly TRBD1 on 5 matching bases. This CDR3 comprises 14 residues. The germline V gene encodes CDR1 KGHSH and CDR2 LQKENI. Between the trimmed V and J ends, which lost 8 bases and 1 base, there was a span of 14 bases. The CDR3 DNA sequence: TGTGCCAGCGCCCCCTCCGGGGCGAACACTGAAGCTTTCTTT. Its translation: CASAPSGANTEAFF.

The V gene is TRBV18, the J gene TRBJ2-2, with 7 bases fitting TRBD1. Trimming at V came to 5 bases and at J to 0 bases, leaving 3 bases not matched to a gene. The CDR3 is 15 residues long. The germline V gene has CDR1 KGHSH and CDR2 LQKENI. CDR3 bases: TGTGCCAGCTCATACAGGGGTACGAACACCGGGGAGCTGTTTTTT. It codes for CASSYRGTNTGELFF.

J is TRBJ2-3 and V is TRBV20-1, with D possibly being TRBD2 (7 bases). Germline V gene data show CDR1 as DFQATT and CDR2 as SNEGSKA (reference sequence). The CDR3 runs to 14 residues. The CDR3 is CSPGGGGVTDTQYF. DNA of the CDR3: TGCAGCCCTGGGGGGGGCGGAGTCACAGATACGCAGTATTTT.

The sample holds a few counts of this clonotype. The CDR3 spells CSARDPQGAGETQYF. In DNA, the CDR3 is TGCAGTGCTAGAGACCCTCAGGGGGCTGGTGAGACCCAGTACTTC. This sequence joins TRBV20-1 and TRBJ2-7, with 8 bases identical to TRBD1. The end of the DNA is better explained by TRBJ2-5, so the J call may be wrong. CDR3 length: 15 residues. Germline-derived CDR1 and CDR2 are DFQATT and SNEGSKA (reference sequence).

J is TRBJ2-7 and V is TRBV28; a weak D match, TRBD1 (6 bases). Germline-derived CDR1 and CDR2 are MDHEN and SYDVKM. The V and J ends lost 8 bases and 5 bases respectively, with 19 bases between them. The CDR3 totals 14 residues. In nucleotides, the CDR3 is TGTGCCAGCCTCCGCCGGGGCAGGGGACACGAGCAGTACTTC. It yields the protein CASLRRGRGHEQYF.

This clonotype was seen a few times. The chain has TRBV7-9 and TRBJ2-1; D ambiguous. Per the germline V gene, CDR1 is SEHNR and CDR2 is FQNEAQ (reference sequence). The CDR3 is 14 amino acids. V lost 5 bases and J lost 1, with 9 bases in between. CDR3 nucleotide sequence: TGTGCCAGCAGCGCTCGAACTTCCTACAATGAGCAGTTCTTC. Translated: CASSARTSYNEQFF.

This clonotype was seen a few times. The rearrangement joins TRBV4-3 to TRBJ1-2; perhaps TRBD1 as D (5 bases). Trimming shortened V by 0 bases and J by 4 bases, and 12 bases separated the two germline ends. The CDR3 runs 15 residues. Germline CDR1 reads LGHNA; CDR2 reads YSLEER. The chain's CDR3 is CASSQEEGVAYGYTF. In DNA form, the CDR3 reads TGCGCCAGCAGCCAAGAAGAAGGGGTGGCCTATGGCTACACCTTC.

The chain links TRBV10-3 to TRBJ2-5, with D possibly being TRBD1 (5 bases). Trimming removed 0 bases from V and 5 bases from J, with 19 bases in between. The CDR3 is made up of 17 amino acids. Germline loops: CDR1 ENHRY, CDR2 SYGVKD. CDR3 nucleotides: TGTGCCATCAGTGAGTCCAGACAGCCCAGGCCTGAGGAGACCCAGTACTTC. It codes for CAISESRQPRPEETQYF.

Only a few counts were recorded for this clonotype. This rearrangement joins TRBV3-1 to TRBJ1-5, with D tentatively TRBD1 (6 bases). CDR3 length: 16 residues. The germline gives CDR1 LGHDT, CDR2 YNNKEL (reference sequence). V shed 1 base and J shed 7 bases, with 17 bases lying between them. CDR3 DNA: TGTGCCAGCAGCCAAGCCCTAGGACAGTTTGCCCAGCCCCAGCATTTT. It is translated as CASSQALGQFAQPQHF. The whole variable domain, remainder taken from reference TRBV3-1 and TRBJ1-5, is DTAVSQTPKYLVTQMGNDKSIKCEQNLGHDTMYWYKQDSKKFLKIMFSYNNKELIINETVPNRFSPKSPDKAHLNLHINSLELGDSAVYFCASSQALGQFAQPQHFGDGTRLSIL.

The chain has TRBV7-9 and TRBJ2-3; maybe TRBD1 (5 bases). V was clipped by 6 bases and J by 5 bases, with 24 bases between them. The CDR3 loop spans 17 amino acids. Germline V gene sequence: CDR1 SEHNR, CDR2 FQNEAQ (reference sequence). The CDR3 DNA reads as TGTGCCAGCAGTCGTCCAATAGACACGAACACAGGAGATACGCAGTATTTT. Its translation: CASSRPIDTNTGDTQYF.

This chain's CDR3 is CSVEDKGEGYEQYF. CDR3 bases: TGCAGCGTTGAAGATAAGGGGGAAGGGTACGAGCAGTACTTC. The rearrangement uses TRBV29-1 and TRBJ2-7, with D maybe TRBD1 (6 bases). Looked up from germline, CDR1 is SQVTM and CDR2 is ANQGSEA. V lost 0 bases and J lost 4, with 13 bases in between. This CDR3 has 14 residues.

As to this clonotype: At one end, the junction sequence differs from germline, possibly due to a read error. The rearrangement uses TRBV7-2 and TRBJ1-2; TRBD1 matches 8 bases. Germline lookup yields CDR1 SGHTA and CDR2 FQGNSA. The CDR3 runs 16 residues. CDR3 sequence (DNA): TGTGCCAACAGCGAACAGGGGGAGGTCCTTAACTATGGCTACACCTTC. Its translation: CANSEQGEVLNYGYTF.

The V call is TRBV30, the J call TRBJ1-1; no clear D. The germline gives CDR1 GTSNPN, CDR2 SVGIG (reference sequence). CDR3 length: 13 amino acids. V shed 1 base and J shed 0 bases, with 6 bases lying between them. The CDR3 protein is CAWSGPMNTEAFF. The CDR3 coding sequence is TGTGCCTGGAGTGGACCGATGAACACTGAAGCTTTCTTT.

This clonotype occurred a few times. V and J are TRBV4-2 and TRBJ2-7; 8 bases line up with TRBD2. Losses at the gene ends were 2 bases for V and 2 bases for J; bases not matched to a gene: 2. Germline loops: CDR1 LGHNA, CDR2 YNFKEQ. There are 14 residues in the CDR3. As DNA, the CDR3 is TGTGCCAGCAGCCAACCGGGGGGGGCCTACGAGCAGTACTTC. This codes for CASSQPGGAYEQYF.

J is TRBJ2-3 and V is TRBV15; unclear D gene. This CDR3 has 12 amino acids. CDR1 and CDR2 from the germline V gene are LNHNV and YYDKDF (reference sequence). The germline V and J ends were trimmed by 1 base and 2 bases, with 1 base remaining between them. The CDR3 coding sequence is TGTGCCACCAGCAGAGCCACAGATACGCAGTATTTT. This encodes CATSRATDTQYF.

The chain has TRBV20-1 and TRBJ1-4, with D possibly being TRBD1 (6 bases). The CDR3 length is 12 residues. CDR1 is DFQATT and CDR2 is SNEGSKA in the germline V gene (reference sequence). V was trimmed by 5 bases and J by 11 bases, leaving 15 bases between them. The CDR3: CSAPQTGTKLFF. Written as DNA, the CDR3 is TGCAGTGCTCCTCAGACAGGAACGAAACTGTTTTTT.

V usage is TRBV7-2 and J usage is TRBJ1-1; the D gene is possibly TRBD1 (5 bases). The CDR3 totals 15 residues. Germline CDR1 reads SGHTA; CDR2 reads FQGNSA. V was trimmed by 5 bases and J by 3 bases, leaving 16 bases between them. CDR3 DNA: TGTGCCAGCAGCCCCCAGTGGGACTTACACACTGAAGCTTTCTTT. Amino acids: CASSPQWDLHTEAFF.

The chain carries TRBV20-1 and TRBJ2-1; TRBD2 matches at 8 bases. This CDR3 is built from 14 residues. The V gene end was trimmed by 6 bases and the J gene end by 6 bases; junction bases not matched to a gene: 10. The germline V gene has CDR1 DFQATT and CDR2 SNEGSKA (reference sequence). The CDR3 nucleotides read TGCAGTGCCGCTAGGACTAGCTTTCCCAATGAGCAGTTCTTC. Its protein product is CSAARTSFPNEQFF.

The chain couples TRBV21-1 to TRBJ2-7; no DNA check was done on the table's D call, TRBD2. TRBV21-1 is noted as a pseudogene. The CDR3 loop spans 15 amino acids. CDR3 region: CASSIPGLAVLRQYF. The DNA for the CDR3 is TGTGCCAGCAGCATTCCGGGACTAGCGGTCCTGAGGCAGTACTTC.